This is a list of T cell receptor beta chains from one sample in a study of shared clonotypes between healthy human individuals. The data were produced by immunoSEQ multiplex PCR, yet TCRdb's version contains in-frame clones alone and is incomplete. Counted here are 2.3 million or so clones, approximately 93% occurring once; the ten biggest clones make up 0.39%. Specimen: naive CD4+ T cells from PBMCs. The receptor set was obtained from a man aged 18 to 29 in good health. Some clones in this sample may be carry-over from other donors' samples. Both conserved end residues are part of each CDR3. A D gene is named only where the DNA matches it firmly. Rows may omit the clone size; those that give it use once, few, many or a size class.

D gene	J gene	V gene	clone size	CDR3 protein	CDR3 DNA
TRBD2	TRBJ2-7	TRBV5-1	NA	CASSFLSGNYEQYF	TGCGCCAGCAGTTTTTTGAGCGGGAACTACGAGCAGTACTTC
NA	TRBJ2-3	TRBV7-2	once	CASSLPGRTDTQYF	TGTGCCAGCAGCCTCCCCGGACGAACAGATACGCAGTATTTT
NA	TRBJ1-1	TRBV14	NA	CASSQAREYRVPEAFF	TGTGCCAGCAGCCAAGCACGAGAGTACAGGGTCCCTGAAGCTTTCTTT
TRBD1	TRBJ2-7	TRBV7-9	NA	CASSHRTGGSYEQYF	TGTGCCAGCAGTCATAGGACAGGGGGCTCCTACGAGCAGTACTTC
NA	TRBJ2-1	TRBV2	NA	CASSDYNGVNEQFF	TGTGCCAGCAGTGATTACAACGGGGTCAATGAGCAGTTCTTC
NA	TRBJ2-7	TRBV28	NA	CASVPIPPHEQYF	TGTGCCAGCGTCCCAATTCCCCCCCACGAGCAGTACTTC
NA	TRBJ1-2	TRBV7-3	NA	CASSLGQNYGYTF	TGTGCCAGCAGCTTAGGGCAGAACTATGGCTACACCTTC
NA	TRBJ2-5	TRBV6-5	NA	CASSYLGGRETQYF	TGTGCCAGCAGTTACTTAGGGGGGAGGGAGACCCAGTACTTC
NA	TRBJ2-5	TRBV7-3	NA	CASSLAGGETQYF	TGTGCCAGCAGCTTGGCCGGCGGTGAGACCCAGTACTTC
TRBD1	TRBJ2-2	TRBV4-3	NA	CASSPAPRQGVIGELFF	TGCGCCAGCAGCCCGGCCCCCAGGCAGGGGGTCATCGGGGAGCTGTTTTTT
NA	TRBJ2-5	TRBV5-1	NA	CASSVRSQETQYF	TGCGCCAGCTCTGTGAGGTCCCAAGAGACCCAGTACTTC
TRBD2	TRBJ2-1	TRBV25-1	NA	CASSAQTSATDNEQFF	TGTGCCAGCAGTGCCCAGACTAGCGCGACGGACAATGAGCAGTTCTTC
TRBD1	TRBJ2-7	TRBV28	once	CASKGQGPESYYEQYF	TGTGCCAGCAAGGGACAGGGGCCTGAGTCCTACTACGAGCAGTACTTC
NA	TRBJ2-3	TRBV5-1	NA	CASSLAGPDTQYF	TGCGCCAGCAGCTTGGCGGGTCCAGATACGCAGTATTTT
NA	TRBJ1-3	TRBV6-6	NA	CASTLDGSGNTIYF	TGTGCCAGCACTCTTGACGGCTCTGGAAACACCATATATTTT
TRBD2	TRBJ2-3	TRBV5-1	NA	CASIDASGPTDTQYF	TGCGCCAGCATTGATGCTAGCGGCCCCACAGATACGCAGTATTTT
NA	TRBJ2-1	TRBV5-4	NA	CASSLSTSNYNEQFF	TGTGCCAGCAGCTTGAGCACTAGCAACTACAATGAGCAGTTCTTC
TRBD1	TRBJ2-7	TRBV4-2	NA	CASSQKERQGGYYEQYF	TGTGCCAGCAGCCAAAAGGAAAGACAGGGGGGATACTACGAGCAGTACTTC
TRBD1	TRBJ2-5	TRBV5-4	NA	CASSLAGGETQYF	TGTGCCAGCAGCTTGGCAGGGGGAGAGACCCAGTACTTC
TRBD2	TRBJ2-1	TRBV27	once	CASSVAGALNEQFF	TGTGCCAGCAGTGTAGCGGGAGCTCTCAATGAGCAGTTCTTC
NA	TRBJ1-3	TRBV9	NA	CASSRGDNSGNTIYF	TGTGCCAGCAGCAGGGGGGACAACTCTGGAAACACCATATATTTT
TRBD1	TRBJ2-1	TRBV7-3	NA	CASSSQGARWSSEPRRGNEQFF	TGTGCCAGCAGCTCACAGGGGGCTCGGTGGTCTAGCGAGCCGAGGCGGGGAAATGAGCAGTTCTTC
NA	TRBJ2-7	TRBV6-6	NA	CASRRDRKGYEQYF	TGTGCCAGCAGGAGGGATCGGAAAGGGTACGAGCAGTACTTC
NA	TRBJ2-3	TRBV20-1	few	CSARTGDTQYF	TGCAGTGCGAGGACTGGAGATACGCAGTATTTT
NA	TRBJ1-1	TRBV10-3	NA	CAISGQGRDTEAFF	TGTGCCATCAGTGGTCAGGGAAGAGACACTGAAGCTTTCTTT
TRBD2	TRBJ2-7	TRBV5-1	once	CASSWGLADAYEQYF	TGCGCCAGCAGCTGGGGACTAGCGGACGCCTACGAGCAGTACTTC
NA	TRBJ1-2	TRBV6-1	once	CASSSGGKPYGYTF	TGTGCCAGCAGTTCGGGTGGGAAACCCTATGGCTACACCTTC
TRBD2	TRBJ2-7	TRBV7-2	once	CASSLGGAGLAGIDEQYF	TGTGCCAGCAGCTTAGGCGGCGCAGGTCTAGCGGGTATCGACGAGCAGTACTTC
TRBD2	TRBJ2-5	TRBV27	NA	CASSYRGLAGYQETQYF	TGTGCCAGCAGCTATCGAGGACTAGCGGGCTACCAAGAGACCCAGTACTTC
TRBD2	TRBJ2-7	TRBV5-1	NA	CASSWGLRDEQYF	TGCGCCAGCAGCTGGGGACTACGGGACGAGCAGTACTTC
NA	TRBJ1-3	TRBV10-3	NA	CAISLAAGNTIYF	TGTGCCATCAGCCTAGCGGCTGGAAACACCATATATTTT
NA	TRBJ1-3	TRBV28	NA	CASSLGGGGNTIYF	TGTGCCAGCAGTTTAGGGGGCGGTGGAAACACCATATATTTT
NA	TRBJ2-5	TRBV2	NA	CASMGRGGETQYF	TGTGCCAGCATGGGCCGTGGGGGGGAGACCCAGTACTTC
NA	TRBJ1-1	TRBV25-1	NA	CASSEFHETGAWREVAFF	TGTGCCAGCAGTGAATTTCATGAAACAGGAGCCTGGCGGGAGGTGGCTTTCTTT
NA	TRBJ2-1	TRBV5-6	NA	CASSLGGPLYNEQFF	TGTGCCAGCAGCTTGGGGGGGCCCCTTTACAATGAGCAGTTCTTC
NA	TRBJ1-3	TRBV19	NA	CATRRGSGNTIYF	TGTGCCACCCGACGGGGATCAGGAAACACCATATATTTT
NA	TRBJ2-5	TRBV6-1	NA	CASTVASAQETQYF	TGTGCCAGCACGGTTGCTAGCGCCCAAGAGACCCAGTACTTC
TRBD2	TRBJ2-5	TRBV5-1	once	CASSLAGQGGQETQYF	TGCGCCAGCAGCTTGGCGGGGCAGGGAGGGCAAGAGACCCAGTACTTC
NA	TRBJ2-7	TRBV25-1	NA	CASSEDSLGAYEQYF	TGTGCCAGCAGTGAAGACTCGCTCGGAGCCTACGAGCAGTACTTC
TRBD2	TRBJ2-4	TRBV5-5	NA	CASSFPGTRENIQYF	TGTGCCAGCAGCTTTCCCGGGACTAGAGAAAACATTCAGTACTTC
NA	TRBJ1-2	TRBV10-3	NA	CAISETQGMGYTF	TGTGCCATCAGTGAGACCCAGGGAATGGGTTACACCTTC
TRBD1	TRBJ2-1	TRBV7-9	NA	CASSTTGDLRNEQFF	TGTGCCAGCTCGACGACAGGGGATTTAAGGAATGAGCAGTTCTTC
TRBD1	TRBJ2-1	TRBV27	NA	CASMSGQGGHNEQFF	TGTGCCAGCATGTCTGGACAGGGGGGCCACAATGAGCAGTTCTTC
TRBD1	TRBJ2-1	TRBV7-2	few	CASSLLPLRTGGNEQFF	TGTGCCAGCAGCTTACTCCCCCTCCGGACAGGGGGCAATGAGCAGTTCTTC